This TCR beta chain stems from a study of T cells after yellow fever vaccination. TCRdb ran MiXCR on the 5' RACE reads and lists one entry per CDR3 protein. The table lists more than 300,000 distinct CDR3 sequences, around 10% of them singletons, with 3% to 3.5% in the top ten. Study-wide findings and caveats: Post-booster reappearance was seen for most primary-vaccination clones (96% CD4, around 88% CD8).

Trimming removed 7 bases at V and 0 bases at J, with 12 bases between. This CDR3 comprises 15 residues. In germline, CDR1 is MGHRA, CDR2 YSYEKL. Ten or more counts support this clonotype. The antigen is not known. The rearrangement links TRBV4-1 to TRBJ1-4; D may be TRBD1 (6 bases). The material was CD4+ T cells sorted from PBMCs, obtained 45 days after the yellow fever booster vaccination. The clonotype comes from a man aged 18 to 30 who received the YFV17D yellow fever vaccine. The chain's CDR3 is CASKRDTTTNEKLFF. CDR3 DNA sequence: TGCGCCAGCAAACGGGACACTACAACTAATGAAAAACTGTTTTTT.